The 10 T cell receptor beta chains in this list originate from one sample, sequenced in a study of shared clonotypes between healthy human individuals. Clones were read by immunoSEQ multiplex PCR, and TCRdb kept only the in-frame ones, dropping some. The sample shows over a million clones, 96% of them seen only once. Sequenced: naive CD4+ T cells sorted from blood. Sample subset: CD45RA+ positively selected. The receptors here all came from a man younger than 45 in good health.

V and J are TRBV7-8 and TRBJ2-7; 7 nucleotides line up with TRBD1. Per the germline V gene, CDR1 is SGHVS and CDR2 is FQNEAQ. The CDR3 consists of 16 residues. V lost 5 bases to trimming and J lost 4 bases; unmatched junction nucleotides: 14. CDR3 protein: CASSVNPGQSIYEQYF. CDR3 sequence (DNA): TGTGCCAGCAGCGTCAACCCGGGACAGTCGATTTACGAGCAGTACTTC. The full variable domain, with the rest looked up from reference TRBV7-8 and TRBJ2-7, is GAGVSQSPRYKVAKRGQDVALRCDPISGHVSLFWYQQALGQGPEFLTYFQNEAQLDKSGLPSDRFFAERPEGSVSTLKIQRTQQEDSAVYLCASSVNPGQSIYEQYFGPGTRLTVT.

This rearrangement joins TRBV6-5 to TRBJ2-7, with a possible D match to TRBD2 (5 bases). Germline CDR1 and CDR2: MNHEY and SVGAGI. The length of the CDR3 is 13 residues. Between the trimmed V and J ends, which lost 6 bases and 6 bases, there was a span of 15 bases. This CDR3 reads CASRPGPGGEQYF. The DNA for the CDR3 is TGTGCCAGCAGGCCGGGCCCCGGAGGCGAGCAGTACTTC.

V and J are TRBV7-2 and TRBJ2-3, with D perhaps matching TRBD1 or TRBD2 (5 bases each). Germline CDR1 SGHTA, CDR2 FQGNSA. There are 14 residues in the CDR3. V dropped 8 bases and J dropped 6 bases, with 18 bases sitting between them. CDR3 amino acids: CASARWGSGDTQYF. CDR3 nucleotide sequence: TGTGCCAGCGCAAGATGGGGGTCTGGGGATACGCAGTATTTT.

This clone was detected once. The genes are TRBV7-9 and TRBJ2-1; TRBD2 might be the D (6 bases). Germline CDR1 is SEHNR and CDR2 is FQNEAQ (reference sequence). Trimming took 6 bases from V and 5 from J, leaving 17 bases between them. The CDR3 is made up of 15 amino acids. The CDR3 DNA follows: TGTGCCAGCAGTTCCCGTTGGGGACTTAACAATGAGCAGTTCTTC. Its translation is CASSSRWGLNNEQFF.

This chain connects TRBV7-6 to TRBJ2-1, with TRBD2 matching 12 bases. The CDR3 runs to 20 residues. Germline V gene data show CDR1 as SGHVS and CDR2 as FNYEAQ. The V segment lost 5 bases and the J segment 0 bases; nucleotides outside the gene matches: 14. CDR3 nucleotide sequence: TGTGCCAGCAGCCCTCCGTGGACTAGCGGGGCTCCTAGCTCCTACAATGAGCAGTTCTTC. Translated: CASSPPWTSGAPSSYNEQFF.

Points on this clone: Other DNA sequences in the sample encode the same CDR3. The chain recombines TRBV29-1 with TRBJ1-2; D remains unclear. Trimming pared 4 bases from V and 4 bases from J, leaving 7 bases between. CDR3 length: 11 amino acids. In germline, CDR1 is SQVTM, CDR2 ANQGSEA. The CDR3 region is CSVVGGYGYTF. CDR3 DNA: TGCAGCGTTGTTGGAGGCTATGGCTACACCTTC.

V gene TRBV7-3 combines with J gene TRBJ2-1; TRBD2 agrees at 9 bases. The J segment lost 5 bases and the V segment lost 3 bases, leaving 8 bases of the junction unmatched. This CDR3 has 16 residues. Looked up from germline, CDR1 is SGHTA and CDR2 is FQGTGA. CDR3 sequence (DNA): TGTGCCAGCAGCTTTGCGGGAGGGCCAAGTGACAATGAGCAGTTCTTC. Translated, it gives CASSFAGGPSDNEQFF.

The CDR3 is CASSPLIGSPQYF. The CDR3 nucleotides read TGTGCCAGCAGCCCACTGATCGGTTCACCTCAGTACTTC. The chain links TRBV6-1 to TRBJ2-4; D call uncertain. V was shortened by 6 bases and J by 12 bases, with 18 bases between the two germline ends. Per the germline V gene, CDR1 is MNHNS and CDR2 is SASEGT. This CDR3 has 13 amino acids.

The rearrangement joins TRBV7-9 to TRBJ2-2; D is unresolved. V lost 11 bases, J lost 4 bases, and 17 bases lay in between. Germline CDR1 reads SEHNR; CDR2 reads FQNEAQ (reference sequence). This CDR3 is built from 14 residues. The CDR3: CALLGLVPTGELFF. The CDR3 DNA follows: TGTGCCCTTTTAGGTTTGGTTCCCACCGGGGAGCTGTTTTTT.

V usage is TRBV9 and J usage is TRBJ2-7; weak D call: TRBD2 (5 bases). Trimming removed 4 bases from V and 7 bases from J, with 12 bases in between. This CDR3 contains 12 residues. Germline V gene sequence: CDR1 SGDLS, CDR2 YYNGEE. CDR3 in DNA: TGTGCCAGCAGCCTTGATCCGGGGGAGCAGTACTTC. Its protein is CASSLDPGEQYF.